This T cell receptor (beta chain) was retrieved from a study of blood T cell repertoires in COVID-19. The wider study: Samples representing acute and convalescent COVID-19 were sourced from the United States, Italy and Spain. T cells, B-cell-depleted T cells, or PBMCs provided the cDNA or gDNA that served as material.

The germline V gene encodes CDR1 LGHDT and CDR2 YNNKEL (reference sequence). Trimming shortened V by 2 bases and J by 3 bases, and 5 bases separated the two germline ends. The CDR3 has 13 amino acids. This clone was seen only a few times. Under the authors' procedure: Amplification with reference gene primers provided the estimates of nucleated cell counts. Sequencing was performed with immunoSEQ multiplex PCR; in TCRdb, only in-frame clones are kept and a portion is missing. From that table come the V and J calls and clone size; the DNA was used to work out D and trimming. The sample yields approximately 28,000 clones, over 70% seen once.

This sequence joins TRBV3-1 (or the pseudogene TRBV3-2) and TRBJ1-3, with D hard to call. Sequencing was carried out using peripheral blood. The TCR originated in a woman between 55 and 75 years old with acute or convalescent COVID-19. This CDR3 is CASSQLVGNTIYF. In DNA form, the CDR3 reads TGTGCCAGCAGCCAACTTGTTGGAAACACCATATATTTT.